The next 18 T cell receptor beta chains were all read from a single sample in a study of T cell changes during pregnancy in multiple sclerosis. Sequenced by immunoSEQ multiplex PCR; TCRdb stores in-frame clones only, minus some. The data contain approximately 34,000 clones, about nine tenths of them singletons. The sample here was CD8+ T cells from peripheral blood mononuclear cells, taken in the first trimester of pregnancy. These receptors were obtained from a female donor with multiple sclerosis, enrolled in a pregnancy study.

This clone has just one count. The CDR3 region is CASSGPGYNEQFF. The CDR3 coding sequence is TGTGCCAGCAGTGGACCGGGATACAATGAGCAGTTCTTC. The chain recombines TRBV28 with TRBJ2-1; D perhaps matches TRBD2 (5 bases). Germline assignment: CDR1 MDHEN and CDR2 SYDVKM. There are 13 residues in the CDR3. V was shortened by 5 bases and J by 4 bases, with 9 bases between the two germline ends.

The CDR3 sequence: CASKFDSGSEQYF. CDR3 nucleotide sequence: TGTGCCAGCAAGTTCGATAGCGGGAGCGAGCAGTACTTC. The chain combines TRBV28 with TRBJ2-7; 9 positions match TRBD2. Germline V lookup: CDR1 MDHEN, CDR2 SYDVKM. The ends lost 7 bases at V and 6 bases at J; junction bases unmatched: 7. The CDR3 is made up of 13 amino acids.

This chain connects TRBV30 to TRBJ2-7; the D gene is possibly TRBD1 (5 bases). This CDR3 is built from 13 residues. Germline CDR1 is GTSNPN and CDR2 is SVGIG (reference sequence). Between the trimmed V and J ends, which lost 4 bases and 4 bases, there was a span of 14 bases. The CDR3 DNA reads as TGTGCCTGGACAGGGCAGGGTCGATACGAGCAGTACTTC. Protein product: CAWTGQGRYEQYF. The full variable domain, rest sourced from reference TRBV30 and TRBJ2-7, is SQTIHQWPATLVQPVGSPLSLECTVEGTSNPNLYWYRQAAGRGLQLLFYSVGIGQISSEVPQNLSASRPQDRQFILSSKKLLLSDSGFYLCAWTGQGRYEQYFGPGTRLTVT.

The rearrangement uses TRBV6-4 and TRBJ2-1; TRBD1 matches at 9 bases. After removal of 4 bases from V and 12 bases from J, the junction contained 7 bases not matched to a gene. Germline CDR1 is MRHNA and CDR2 is SNTAGT. The CDR3 runs 13 residues. This chain's CDR3 is CASSASGGQGQFF. The CDR3 nucleotides are TGTGCCAGCAGTGCTTCTGGGGGACAGGGGCAGTTCTTC.

The V call is TRBV14, the J call TRBJ2-3; TRBD2 agrees at 7 bases. V dropped 4 bases and J dropped 4; count of bases not matched to a gene: 14. This CDR3 contains 17 residues. Germline V gene lookup returns CDR1 SGHDN and CDR2 FVKESK. For the CDR3, the DNA is TGTGCCAGCAGCCCCCCTGGCGGCGGGAGTGGGCCAGATACGCAGTATTTT. Encoded protein: CASSPPGGGSGPDTQYF.

The rearrangement links TRBV27 to TRBJ1-1, with 7 bases identical to TRBD1. The germline CDR1 and CDR2 sequences are MNHEY and SMNVEV (reference sequence). CDR3 size: 14 residues. Trimming cost V 0 bases and J 5 bases; bases outside gene matches: 3. The CDR3, as DNA: TGTGCCAGCAGTTTATCCACAGGGGTGACTGAAGCTTTCTTT. Its protein product is CASSLSTGVTEAFF.

Only one count was recorded for this clone. The rearrangement uses TRBV19 and TRBJ1-2, with 7 bases lining up with TRBD1. There are 15 residues in the CDR3. V shed 1 base, J shed 8 bases, and the junction held 10 bases outside the gene matches. Germline V gives CDR1 LNHDA, CDR2 SQIVND (reference sequence). CDR3 DNA: TGTGCCAGTAGTATAGCCCCGTACAGGGGTATGGGCTACACCTTC. Translating gives CASSIAPYRGMGYTF.

This clone was observed a single time. This chain uses TRBV28 with TRBJ2-2; 11 nucleotides match TRBD2. Germline V gene sequence: CDR1 MDHEN, CDR2 SYDVKM. Unmatched junction bases numbered 12, after V lost 3 bases and J lost 0 bases. CDR3 length equals 20 residues. CDR3 DNA: TGTGCCAGCAGTTTTATCCCGGGACTAGCGGAGAACGCGAACACCGGGGAGCTGTTTTTT. Amino acid sequence: CASSFIPGLAENANTGELFF.

This rearrangement joins TRBV19 to TRBJ2-5; D perhaps matches TRBD1 (6 bases). The CDR3 is 15 residues long. V lost 5 bases, J lost 4 bases, and 17 bases lay in between. CDR1 is LNHDA and CDR2 is SQIVND in the germline V gene (reference sequence). DNA for the CDR3: TGTGCCAGTAGTCCCTGGGGGCAGGGGACAGAGACCCAGTACTTC. It translates to CASSPWGQGTETQYF. Supplemented by reference TRBV19 and TRBJ2-5, the full variable domain reads DGGITQSPKYLFRKEGQNVTLSCEQNLNHDAMYWYRQDPGQGLRLIYYSQIVNDFQKGDIAEGYSVSREKKESFPLTVTSAQKNPTAFYLCASSPWGQGTETQYFGPGTRLLVL.

V usage is TRBV7-8 and J usage is TRBJ1-1; TRBD1 agrees at 8 bases. The V segment lost 3 bases and the J segment 1 base; nucleotides outside the gene matches: 1. The germline V gene has CDR1 SGHVS and CDR2 FQNEAQ. There are 14 residues in the CDR3. The CDR3 DNA follows: TGTGCCAGCAGCTTGACAGGGGCGAACACTGAAGCTTTCTTT. Its translation is CASSLTGANTEAFF.

The V call is TRBV27, the J call TRBJ2-1; a possible D gene is TRBD2 (5 bases). V shed 3 bases and J shed 4 bases, with 10 bases lying between them. This CDR3 has 14 residues. Looked up from germline, CDR1 is MNHEY and CDR2 is SMNVEV (reference sequence). The CDR3 region has the DNA TGTGCCAGCAGTTTGGGAGACTCATACAATGAGCAGTTCTTC. The encoded protein is CASSLGDSYNEQFF.

CDR3 DNA: TGTGCCAGCAGGATGACAGGGCTCAGCTACGAGCAGTACTTC. This sequence encodes CASRMTGLSYEQYF. The chain links TRBV28 to TRBJ2-7; TRBD1 agrees at 7 bases. This CDR3 is 14 amino acids long. V was pared by 6 bases and J by 3 bases, with 8 bases of the junction left unmatched. The germline gives CDR1 MDHEN, CDR2 SYDVKM.

The chain recombines TRBV27 with TRBJ2-7; 9 positions match TRBD1. V shed 7 bases and J 2 bases; nucleotides not matched to a gene: 6. The CDR3 runs 14 residues. Germline values: CDR1 MNHEY, CDR2 SMNVEV (reference sequence). The CDR3 coding sequence is TGTGCCAGCACCCCGGGACAGGGCACCTACGAGCAGTACTTC. Translation gives CASTPGQGTYEQYF.

CDR3 in DNA: TGTGCCAGCAGCCACCCCGAGGGGCAGGGGGCCAACGAGCAGTACTTC. Protein product: CASSHPEGQGANEQYF. The chain couples TRBV7-9 to TRBJ2-7; 8 bases are a match to TRBD1. The CDR3 is 16 residues long. J lost 5 bases, V lost 5 bases, and 14 bases had no gene match. Germline V lookup: CDR1 SEHNR, CDR2 FQNEAQ (reference sequence). Supplemented by reference TRBV7-9 and TRBJ2-7, the full variable domain reads DTGVSQNPRHKITKRGQNVTFRCDPISEHNRLYWYRQTLGQGPEFLTYFQNEAQLEKSRLLSDRFSAERPKGSFSTLEIQRTEQGDSAMYLCASSHPEGQGANEQYFGPGTRLTVT.

The chain couples TRBV27 to TRBJ2-1; 7 positions agree with TRBD2. The germline CDR1 and CDR2 sequences are MNHEY and SMNVEV (reference sequence). This CDR3 has 14 residues. V dropped 4 bases and J dropped 8; count of bases not matched to a gene: 8. CDR3 sequence reads: CASSSNGGGDEQFF. The CDR3 DNA reads TGTGCCAGCAGTTCTAACGGCGGGGGAGATGAGCAGTTCTTC.

The rearrangement joins TRBV7-3 to TRBJ2-1; 8 bases agree with TRBD2. Germline CDR1 SGHTA, CDR2 FQGTGA. The CDR3 contains 14 residues. The V and J ends lost 5 bases and 4 bases, in that order; junction bases with no gene match: 4. CDR3 sequence (DNA): TGTGCCAGCAGCCTCGGGGGGGGGTACAATGAGCAGTTCTTC. This translates into CASSLGGGYNEQFF.

The genes are TRBV29-1 and TRBJ1-1, with TRBD1 identical over 7 bases. CDR3 length: 11 amino acids. V shed 3 bases and J 8 bases; nucleotides not matched to a gene: 3. Germline CDR1 SQVTM, CDR2 ANQGSEA. The CDR3 bases are TGCAGCGTTGAGATAGGGGGCGAAGCTTTCTTT. This gives the protein CSVEIGGEAFF.

The genes are TRBV5-6 and TRBJ2-7, with D possibly TRBD1 on 5 matching bases. Per germline, CDR1 SGHDT and CDR2 YYEEEE. The CDR3 loop spans 14 amino acids. Trimming removed 1 base from V and 3 bases from J, with 11 bases in between. The DNA for the CDR3 is TGTGCCAGCAGCTTGTCCAGGGATCTCTACGAGCAGTACTTC. Encoded protein: CASSLSRDLYEQYF.